The 26 T cell receptor beta chains given below trace back to one sample, sequenced in a study. Tregs were sorted as CD4+CD25+CD127-/low cells. TCRdb re-derived calls from the 5' RACE reads in MiXCR, one entry per CDR3 protein. The sample lists around 50,000 distinct CDR3 sequences, approximately 27% occurring once. Input material: tumor-infiltrating Tregs sorted from the breast tumor. Every receptor here comes from a female donor with breast cancer.

The chain recombines TRBV5-1 with TRBJ1-1; D gene ambiguous. Trimming cost V 4 bases and J 1 base, with 8 bases left between them. Germline V gene data show CDR1 as SGHRS and CDR2 as YFSETQ. The CDR3 is made up of 13 amino acids. The CDR3 sequence is CASSDPRNTEAFF. The DNA of the CDR3 is TGCGCCAGCAGCGACCCAAGGAACACTGAAGCTTTCTTT.

This clonotype was seen ten or more times. This sequence joins TRBV5-1 and TRBJ1-4; TRBD1 matches at 11 bases. Germline lookup yields CDR1 SGHRS and CDR2 YFSETQ. The V segment lost 4 bases and the J segment 7 bases; nucleotides outside the gene matches: 3. There are 14 residues in the CDR3. CDR3 protein: CASSPGTGGEKLFF. CDR3 DNA: TGCGCCAGCAGCCCGGGGACAGGGGGTGAAAAACTGTTTTTT.

This clonotype was counted many times. The V and J genes are TRBV20-1 and TRBJ1-5; D unclear. The V end lost 4 bases, the J end lost 0 bases, and 4 bases lay between the germline ends. The CDR3 consists of 12 residues. Germline loops: CDR1 DFQATT, CDR2 SNEGSKA (reference sequence). The CDR3 loop is CSAINSNQPQHF. Written as DNA, the CDR3 is TGCAGTGCTATAAATAGCAATCAGCCCCAGCATTTT.

The chain is built from TRBV7-2 and TRBJ2-2; 13 positions match TRBD2. With V trimmed by 1 base and J by 6 bases, 2 bases remained unmatched. There are 16 residues in the CDR3. CDR1 is SGHTA, CDR2 FQGNSA, per germline. The CDR3 region is CASSLGLAGGSGELFF. DNA for the CDR3: TGTGCCAGCAGCTTAGGACTAGCGGGAGGATCCGGGGAGCTGTTTTTT.

The V and J genes are TRBV14 and TRBJ2-5; D not certain. The CDR3 runs 12 residues. From germline, CDR1 is SGHDN and CDR2 FVKESK. Deletions cut 0 bases from V and 5 bases from J, with 4 bases between. CDR3 residues: CASSQERETQYF. The CDR3 DNA is TGTGCCAGCAGCCAAGAGAGGGAGACCCAGTACTTC.

This clonotype was found a few times. This chain joins TRBV12-3 or TRBV12-4 and TRBJ1-2; the D gene is possibly TRBD1 (6 bases). This CDR3 comprises 13 residues. Trimming removed 8 bases from V and 8 bases from J, with 18 bases in between. The CDR3 region has the DNA TGTGCCAGCTCCCCGGGGGCAGGGAGAGGCTACACCTTC. The encoded protein is CASSPGAGRGYTF.

V gene TRBV20-1 combines with J gene TRBJ1-1; TRBD1 might be the D (6 bases). The CDR3 has 15 amino acids. V was trimmed by 0 bases and J by 2 bases, leaving 13 bases between them. The germline CDR1 and CDR2 sequences are DFQATT and SNEGSKA (reference sequence). CDR3 DNA sequence: TGCAGTGCTAGAGATAGTAGGACAGCCAACACTGAAGCTTTCTTT. This translates into CSARDSRTANTEAFF.

In regard to this clonotype: The missing conserved phenylalanine or tryptophan at the end of this CDR3 makes a read error likely. The rearrangement links TRBV20-1 to TRBJ1-1; 10 bases map to TRBD1. The germline V gene encodes CDR1 DFQATT and CDR2 SNEGSKA (reference sequence). The CDR3 loop spans 14 amino acids. V shed 3 bases, J shed 7 bases, and the junction held 8 bases outside the gene matches. The CDR3 nucleotides read TGCAGTGCTAGGGGGACAGGGGAGACTAATGAAGCTTTCTCT. Protein product: CSARGTGETNEAFS.

This clonotype appeared a few times. The chain joins TRBV7-2 to TRBJ2-4, with 13 bases fitting TRBD2. Germline loops: CDR1 SGHTA, CDR2 FQGNSA. The CDR3 covers 13 residues. V lost 6 bases to trimming and J lost 15 bases; unmatched junction nucleotides: 8. The CDR3 DNA follows: TGTGCCAGCAGTTCCGGACTAGCGGGAGTTACGTACTTC. Encoded protein: CASSSGLAGVTYF.

This clonotype was detected many times. V is TRBV12-3 or TRBV12-4 and J is TRBJ1-5; D gene uncertain. CDR3 length: 13 residues. Trimming left V 5 bases short and J 7 bases short, with 12 bases between. The CDR3 protein is CASSLRSQQPQHF. The CDR3 coding sequence is TGTGCCAGCAGTCTCAGGTCCCAACAGCCCCAGCATTTT.

The V and J genes are TRBV20-1 and TRBJ1-2, with D possibly matching TRBD1 (5 bases). Trimming took 7 bases from V and 4 from J, leaving 16 bases between them. The germline CDR1 and CDR2 sequences are DFQATT and SNEGSKA (reference sequence). The CDR3 extends over 13 amino acids. CDR3 nucleotides: TGCAGTGTCAAGAGTCCCGGGGCCTATGGCTACACCTTC. Translating it yields CSVKSPGAYGYTF.

A word on this clonotype: A much larger clone lies a single base off, so this may be a read error. Without the conserved terminal phenylalanine or tryptophan, this CDR3 likely stems from a read error. J is TRBJ2-5 and V is TRBV6-1; D unresolved. Germline CDR1 and CDR2: MNHNS and SASEGT. Trimming took 7 bases from V and 2 from J, leaving 14 bases between them. This CDR3 has 14 amino acids. In nucleotides, the CDR3 is TGTGCCAGCAACCAAGAAAGTTGGCAAGAGACCCAGTACCTC. Translating gives CASNQESWQETQYL.

To note about this clonotype: One end of the junction varies from germline; a read error may be responsible. The chain recombines TRBV20-1 with TRBJ2-1, with no clear D. The CDR3 spans 11 residues. Germline CDR1 is DFQATT and CDR2 is SNEGSKA (reference sequence). CDR3 amino acids: CSAKSTGPPSF. Written as DNA, the CDR3 is TGCAGTGCTAAAAGTACTGGCCCTCCTTCCTTC.

This clonotype has a count of ten or more. The chain is built from TRBV6-1 and TRBJ1-1; D gene unclear. V was cut by 3 bases and J by 1 base, with 12 bases left in between. CDR1 is MNHNS, CDR2 SASEGT, per germline. The CDR3 consists of 15 residues. CDR3 nucleotide sequence: TGTGCCAGCAGTGAGGTGCAGACAAGGAACACTGAAGCTTTCTTT. Its protein is CASSEVQTRNTEAFF.

Regarding this clonotype: At one end, the junction sequence differs from germline, possibly due to a read error. The gene calls are TRBV5-5 and TRBJ2-3; D is ambiguous. There are 13 residues in the CDR3. Per germline, CDR1 SGHKS and CDR2 YYEKEE (reference sequence). Written as DNA, the CDR3 is TGTGCCGGCAGCTTCCATGACACAGATACGCAGTATTTT. Amino acids: CAGSFHDTDTQYF. The whole variable domain, filled in from reference TRBV5-5 and TRBJ2-3, reads DAGVTQSPTHLIKTRGQQVTLRCSPISGHKSVSWYQQVLGQGPQFIFQYYEKEERGRGNFPDRFSARQFPNYSSELNVNALLLGDSALYLCAGSFHDTDTQYFGPGTRLTVL.

V and J are TRBV5-5 and TRBJ1-5; maybe TRBD1 (5 bases). Trimming removed 2 bases at V and 8 bases at J, with 14 bases between. The germline V gene has CDR1 SGHKS and CDR2 YYEKEE (reference sequence). The CDR3 spans 14 residues. In nucleotides, the CDR3 is TGTGCCAGCAGCTTACGGACGGGACGAGAGCCCCAGCATTTT. As protein: CASSLRTGREPQHF.

The table lists this clonotype with a few counts. This may stem from a read error, because a much larger clone lies one nucleotide away. The CDR3 region has the DNA TGTGCCGCCAGCAGAGATCGGTCCGGGGCCGGAGGCTACACCTTC. Encoded protein: CAASRDRSGAGGYTF. The chain joins TRBV15 to TRBJ1-2, with D possibly TRBD1 on 5 matching bases. Per the germline V gene, CDR1 is LNHNV and CDR2 is YYDKDF (reference sequence). This CDR3 region has 15 residues.

This clonotype came up a few times. The chain links TRBV7-6 to TRBJ1-5; D ambiguous. The CDR3 has 14 amino acids. V was cut by 1 base and J by 2 bases, with 6 bases left in between. Germline CDR1 and CDR2: SGHVS and FNYEAQ. The DNA of the CDR3 is TGTGCCAGCAGCTTAGGGGCAGGCAATCAGCCCCAGCATTTT. It specifies CASSLGAGNQPQHF. Filled out from reference TRBV7-6 and TRBJ1-5, the complete variable domain reads GAGVSQSPRYKVTKRGQDVALRCDPISGHVSLYWYRQALGQGPEFLTYFNYEAQQDKSGLPNDRFSAERPEGSISTLTIQRTEQRDSAMYRCASSLGAGNQPQHFGDGTRLSIL.

This chain links TRBV7-2 with TRBJ2-4, with D maybe TRBD2 (6 bases). This CDR3 has 13 residues. The germline V gene has CDR1 SGHTA and CDR2 FQGNSA. Trimming removed 5 bases from V and 9 bases from J, with 14 bases in between. The CDR3 here is CASSPGAGRIQYF. The CDR3 DNA reads TGTGCCAGCAGCCCCGGGGCGGGACGCATTCAGTACTTC.

This clonotype was seen more than once but under ten times. One base away lies a much larger clone, so this may be a sequencing read error. The chain is built from TRBV7-3 and TRBJ2-4; D remains ambiguous. CDR1 is SGHTA, CDR2 FQGTGA, per germline. The CDR3 runs to 13 residues. The V end was cut by 2 bases, the J end by 8 bases, with 10 bases between. Written as DNA, the CDR3 is TGTGCCAGCAGCTTATCATGGTGGGACATTCAGTACTTC. Its translation is CASSLSWWDIQYF. Full variable domain (outside the CDR3, taken from reference TRBV7-3 and TRBJ2-4): GAGVSQTPSNKVTEKGKYVELRCDPISGHTALYWYRQSLGQGPEFLIYFQGTGAADDSGLPNDRFFAVRPEGSVSTLKIQRTERGDSAVYLCASSLSWWDIQYFGAGTRLSVL.

This clonotype has a count of ten or more. The V and J genes are TRBV18 and TRBJ1-1, with 11 bases aligning to TRBD1. This CDR3 region has 15 residues. The V gene end was trimmed by 3 bases and the J gene end by 4 bases; junction bases not matched to a gene: 4. From germline, CDR1 is KGHSH and CDR2 LQKENI. CDR3 protein: CASSPPDRGLTEAFF. The CDR3 DNA follows: TGTGCCAGCTCACCTCCGGACAGGGGGCTCACTGAAGCTTTCTTT.

V and J are TRBV6-2 or TRBV6-3 and TRBJ2-1; a weak D match, TRBD2 (5 bases). V lost 6 bases to trimming and J lost 4 bases, with 13 bases between them. The CDR3 sequence is 14 residues long. Germline lookup yields CDR1 MNHEY and CDR2 SVGEGT. In DNA, the CDR3 is TGTGCCAGCAGCGGAGGCAATCGATACAATGAGCAGTTCTTC. Translating gives CASSGGNRYNEQFF.

This clonotype was picked up many times. The CDR3 DNA reads as TGTGCCAGCAGCACCCGCCCGACAGAGACGACTGGGGAGACCCAGTACTTC. Translation gives CASSTRPTETTGETQYF. This rearrangement joins TRBV9 to TRBJ2-5, with D tentatively TRBD1 (5 bases). CDR3 length equals 17 residues. Trimming took off 4 bases at V and 5 bases at J, with 24 bases between the two ends. Germline CDR1 SGDLS, CDR2 YYNGEE.

The chain uses TRBV10-3 and TRBJ2-3; 9 bases align to TRBD2. The CDR3 consists of 14 residues. With V trimmed by 8 bases and J by 4 bases, 7 bases remained unmatched. Germline assignment: CDR1 ENHRY and CDR2 SYGVKD. The CDR3 DNA reads as TGTGCCATCGGGCTAGCGGGATCCCCAGATACGCAGTATTTT. Encoded protein: CAIGLAGSPDTQYF.

This sequence joins TRBV7-9 and TRBJ2-7, with D possibly matching TRBD2 (6 bases). The CDR3 extends over 14 amino acids. Germline CDR1 reads SEHNR; CDR2 reads FQNEAQ (reference sequence). The V end was cut by 2 bases, the J end by 2 bases, with 10 bases between. This CDR3 reads CASSLSGSPYEQYF. The CDR3 DNA follows: TGTGCCAGCAGCTTAAGCGGGTCCCCCTACGAGCAGTACTTC.

This clonotype has ten or more counts. The V gene is TRBV7-9, the J gene TRBJ2-1; D uncertain. This CDR3 is 15 amino acids long. Trimming shortened V by 3 bases and J by 0 bases, and 9 bases separated the two germline ends. CDR1 and CDR2 (germline): SEHNR, FQNEAQ (reference sequence). The CDR3 DNA is TGTGCCAGCAGCTTCTCCAGGAGCTCCTACAATGAGCAGTTCTTC. Amino acids: CASSFSRSSYNEQFF.